This record looks at one TCR beta chain sequence and its context. This clonotype appeared many times. The antigen it binds to is not known. Base qualities were left out, and no much larger clone turns up one base away. A patient counted as having stable hyperthyroidism if there was no progression to ophthalmopathy within 18 months of follow-up. Hyperthyroidism patients were newly diagnosed, with disease duration under 2 months, and aged 18 to 65 years. Anyone with other autoimmune diseases, uncontrolled infections, pregnancy or lactation was excluded from the study. Diagnosis relied on clinical symptoms, serum thyroxine, TRAb, thyroid ultrasound and orbital computed tomography. PBMCs were isolated from more than 8 ml of fresh peripheral blood by Ficoll-Paque density gradient centrifugation. Trizol reagent was used to extract the total RNA, and its quality was then checked on an Agilent 2100 Bioanalyzer.

This entry belongs to a study of Graves' ophthalmopathy and Graves' hyperthyroidism (dated by TCRdb to the late 2010s). At the level of the whole study: Peripheral blood was collected at initial diagnosis, before any treatment. The study used TCR beta repertoire signatures to distinguish Graves' ophthalmopathy from Graves' hyperthyroidism and to predict progression to ophthalmopathy. In total, approximately 140 blood samples were TCR-sequenced: 43 ophthalmopathy, approximately 80 hyperthyroidism and approximately 17 hyperthyroidism-to-ophthalmopathy patients. To explore V-J signatures that distinguish ophthalmopathy from hyperthyroidism, a discovery set of 90 to 100 patients was enrolled, made up of 43 with ophthalmopathy and some 58 with stable hyperthyroidism. For independent validation, a separate cohort was made up of approximately 19 hyperthyroidism patients plus 17 patients who later progressed from hyperthyroidism to ophthalmopathy. In about six hyperthyroidism patients, the T-cell repertoires found in thyroid tissue were compared with those found in blood. Following sample collection, hyperthyroidism patients were given methimazole at a starting dose of 30 mg daily, and ophthalmopathy patients were given high-dose intravenous methylprednisolone. The roughly 100 discovery patients were randomly split 7:3 into training and test sets.

On the study overall, not on this receptor specifically: No statistical method was used to predetermine the sample size, and group allocation was not hidden from the investigators. Most expanded thyroid clonotypes with a frequency above 0.001 also appeared in blood, which suggests that blood repertoires may reflect the immune response in the thyroid. In cross-validation, the 13-signature model distinguished ophthalmopathy from stable hyperthyroidism with about 90% sensitivity and around 81% specificity, and in the test set the corresponding values were approximately 80% and 75%. In validation, the model predicted ophthalmopathy progression with about 71% sensitivity and about 77% specificity; some 13 predicted patients were CT-confirmed with GO in a median of 6.5 months.

For repertoire sequencing, the TCR beta CDR3 regions were amplified from RNA transcripts. The first round of RT-PCR was done with HTBI primers and the Qiagen OneStep RT-PCR kit, and was followed by a second round of multiplex PCR, then size selection and purification. The libraries underwent paired-end sequencing with 100 bp reads on an Illumina HiSeq2000. In the authors' own workflow: SOAPnuke was used for read processing, and reads with adapters, uncalled bases, a mean Phred below 15, or no exact constant-primer or identifier match were discarded. COPE v1.2.5 was used to merge the high-quality paired reads. Each unique nucleotide sequence was treated as a clonotype, and MiTCR v1.1 was used to align the clonotypes to the IMGT TRB V, D and J references. Analysis was restricted to V-J combinations with a frequency above 0.0001, which covered roughly 99% of repertoires. For each V-J combination, a TCR clonal expansion and chaos score was defined as the ratio of F50 clonal expansion to chaos observed in the TCRdist matrix. Features were reduced by Welch's t-statistics and random forest to about a dozen V-J combinations, which fed a naive Bayes classifier. The similarity between thyroid and blood repertoires was quantified using the Morisita-Horn index. Through fastp at Q25 and MiXCR, TCRdb rebuilt clones from the public reads, retaining in-frame beta chains. Each CDR3 protein appears once, grouped with its most common genes and DNA. What appears here as the V and J calls and clone size reflects TCRdb's work, not the paper's. Recorded for this sample are 300,000 to 500,000 distinct CDR3 sequences; roughly 15% of them occurred a single time. The ten most abundant clones make up approximately 7% of the sample.

V loses 6 bases at its end and J loses 6 bases; junction bases beyond the gene matches: 15. Sequences SGHDN (CDR1) and FVKESK (CDR2) are obtained from the germline V gene. The CDR3 goes from the cysteine to the phenylalanine over 16 residues. Just CDR3 DNA is preserved here, 48 bases in frame from base 1. The source of this sequence is a woman aged 18-29 years with stable Graves' hyperthyroidism. Donor details come from another sample of the same person, matched by shared clones. The sequenced sample was peripheral blood. The rearrangement combines TRBV14 with TRBJ1-2, with 8 central nucleotides matching TRBD1. The nucleotide sequence is given as TGTGCCAGCAGACGAACCGGGACAGGAGAAGGGAATGGCTACACCTTC. Protein translation: CASRRTGTGEGNGYTF. Extended through the reference TRBV14 and TRBJ1-2 proteins, this CDR3 yields the full variable domain: EAGVTQFPSHSVIEKGQTVTLRCDPISGHDNLYWYRRVMGKEIKFLLHFVKESKQDESGMPNNRFLAERTGGTYSTLKVQPAELEDSGVYFCASRRTGTGEGNGYTFGSGTRLTVV.